This T cell receptor beta chain emerged from a study of cytomegalovirus exposure and HLA in healthy donors. Study-level findings and limits: Later analysis showed TCR association rates varying by HLA locus, highest for DRB1 and lowest for HLA-C.

The PCR ran on 60 Vbeta and 13 Jbeta primers. Clones were read by immunoSEQ multiplex PCR, and TCRdb kept only the in-frame ones, dropping some. The table shows 200,000 to 250,000 clones, with just under 70% occurring only once. There are 16 residues in the CDR3. Germline V gene data show CDR1 as MNHNY and CDR2 as SVGAGI (reference sequence). V gave up 5 bases and J gave up 4 bases; unmatched junction bases: 10. This clone was observed a handful of times. Its antigen is unidentified. Sequenced sample: PBMCs. This clonotype originated in a man aged 35-49 years in good health and CMV-seropositive. The rearrangement uses TRBV6-6 and TRBJ2-2; 7 bases line up with TRBD2. The CDR3 region is CASSHYTGGSTGELFF. As DNA, the CDR3 is TGTGCCAGCAGTCACTACACGGGGGGTTCCACCGGGGAGCTGTTTTTT.